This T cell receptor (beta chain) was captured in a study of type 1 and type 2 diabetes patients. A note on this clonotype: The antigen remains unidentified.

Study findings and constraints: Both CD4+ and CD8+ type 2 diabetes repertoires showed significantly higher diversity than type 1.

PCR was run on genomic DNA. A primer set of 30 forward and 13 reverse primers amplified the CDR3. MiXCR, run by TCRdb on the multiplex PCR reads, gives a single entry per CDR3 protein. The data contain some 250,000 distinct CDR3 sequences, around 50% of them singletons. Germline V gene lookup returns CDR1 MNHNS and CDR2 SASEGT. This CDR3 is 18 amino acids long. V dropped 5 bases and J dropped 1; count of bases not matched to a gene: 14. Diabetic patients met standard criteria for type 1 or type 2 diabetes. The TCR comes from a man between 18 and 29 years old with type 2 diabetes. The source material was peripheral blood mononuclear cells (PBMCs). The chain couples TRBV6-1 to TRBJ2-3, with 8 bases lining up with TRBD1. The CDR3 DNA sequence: TGTGCCAGCAGTTACGCTGAACAGACAGGGGTCGGCACAGATACGCAGTATTTT. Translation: CASSYAEQTGVGTDTQYF.